This T cell receptor beta chain was sequenced during a study of T cell repertoires in cytomegalovirus infection. Overall study context: Selection of CMV epitopes for the study included recently identified HLA-C-restricted and well-studied HLA-B-restricted ones.

Germline-derived CDR1 and CDR2 are MNHEY and SVGAGI. Losses at the gene ends were 0 bases for V and 5 bases for J; bases not matched to a gene: 6. CDR3 length equals 16 residues. TCRdb reprocessed the reads with MiXCR, giving one entry per CDR3 protein. This table has fewer than 1,000,000 distinct CDR3 sequences, around 31% appearing once. In this sample, this clonotype turned up a few times. The antigen is unknown. Overall study findings and caveats: Cumulative frequency of public TCR beta families picked out carriers of CMV plus the relevant HLA. Clonotypes of TCR beta that were HLA-C-restricted and CMV-specific dominated the ex vivo response.

V gene TRBV6-5 combines with J gene TRBJ2-1; 8 nucleotides line up with TRBD1. The sequence derives from a human donor in good health (CMV status not recorded). Some clones in this sample may be carry-over from other donors' samples. This specimen was cultured CD8+ T cells from PBMCs, taken from culture after CMV antigen stimulation. For the CDR3, the DNA is TGTGCCAGCAGTTACTCTATGTCGACAGGGGACAATGAGCAGTTCTTC. Protein sequence: CASSYSMSTGDNEQFF.